These 31 T cell receptor beta chains were all obtained from the same sample, sequenced in a study of blood T cell repertoires in COVID-19. Measured with immunoSEQ multiplex PCR; TCRdb has only the in-frame clones, and not every one. The sample holds a few hundred thousand clones, roughly 90% seen once. Sequencing input: peripheral blood. The receptors derive from a human donor in a cohort sampled during active COVID-19.

This clone was counted once. The J gene is TRBJ1-1, the V gene TRBV6-2 or TRBV6-3; 11 bases map to TRBD1. The CDR3 extends over 15 amino acids. V was clipped by 4 bases and J by 3 bases; unmatched bases: 4. Per germline, CDR1 MNHEY and CDR2 SVGEGT. The CDR3 sequence is CASSLGDRGDTEAFF. The CDR3 DNA is TGTGCCAGCAGTTTGGGGGACAGGGGGGACACTGAAGCTTTCTTT.

V is TRBV7-9 and J is TRBJ1-4; 9 bases line up with TRBD1. The CDR3 is 16 residues long. The V segment lost 4 bases and the J segment 6 bases; nucleotides outside the gene matches: 9. Germline V lookup: CDR1 SEHNR, CDR2 FQNEAQ (reference sequence). The DNA for the CDR3 is TGTGCCAGCAGCTCTACCGACAGGGGGTTCTATGAAAAACTGTTTTTT. Its protein product is CASSSTDRGFYEKLFF.

This chain uses TRBV5-5 with TRBJ2-7, with 7 bases matching TRBD2. This CDR3 has 16 amino acids. Trimming took 0 bases from V and 7 from J; bases not matched to a gene: 13. Germline V gene lookup returns CDR1 SGHKS and CDR2 YYEKEE (reference sequence). CDR3 protein: CASSLGVGLGPMEQYF. For the CDR3, the DNA is TGTGCCAGCAGCTTGGGAGTAGGACTAGGTCCTATGGAGCAGTACTTC.

This chain uses TRBV28 with TRBJ1-2; D is unresolved. Trimming removed 4 bases at V and 6 bases at J, with 9 bases between. The CDR3 length is 12 residues. Germline loops: CDR1 MDHEN, CDR2 SYDVKM. CDR3 DNA: TGTGCCAGCAGTTCCGGGGATCATGGCTACACCTTC. It specifies CASSSGDHGYTF.

This rearrangement joins TRBV10-3 to TRBJ1-2; 7 bases map to TRBD1. The CDR3 has 12 residues. Trimming at V came to 8 bases and at J to 8 bases, leaving 8 bases not matched to a gene. Germline V lookup: CDR1 ENHRY, CDR2 SYGVKD. The CDR3 DNA sequence: TGTGCCATCGCAGACAGGGAATTGGGCTACACCTTC. This codes for CAIADRELGYTF.

V usage is TRBV19 and J usage is TRBJ1-2; D remains unclear. This CDR3 region has 13 residues. Germline loops: CDR1 LNHDA, CDR2 SQIVND (reference sequence). Trimming removed 7 bases from V and 4 bases from J, with 13 bases in between. As DNA, the CDR3 is TGTGCCAGTATGTCGGGAGGCCGCTATGGCTACACCTTC. Residues: CASMSGGRYGYTF. The full variable domain, completed using reference TRBV19 and TRBJ1-2, is DGGITQSPKYLFRKEGQNVTLSCEQNLNHDAMYWYRQDPGQGLRLIYYSQIVNDFQKGDIAEGYSVSREKKESFPLTVTSAQKNPTAFYLCASMSGGRYGYTFGSGTRLTVV.

This chain links TRBV6-5 with TRBJ1-2; 9 bases are a match to TRBD1. The V gene end was trimmed by 6 bases and the J gene end by 6 bases; junction bases not matched to a gene: 5. The CDR3 runs 13 residues. The V gene's germline CDR1 is MNHEY and CDR2 SVGAGI. The CDR3 nucleotides are TGTGCCAGCAGAACGGGACAGGGTAATGGCTACACCTTC. As protein: CASRTGQGNGYTF.

V gene TRBV18 combines with J gene TRBJ2-7, with D possibly being TRBD1 (6 bases). V lost 2 bases and J 2 bases, leaving 16 bases between the germline ends. In germline, CDR1 is KGHSH, CDR2 LQKENI. The CDR3 consists of 16 residues. The DNA for the CDR3 is TGTGCCAGCTCACCAACCTCCGGGACACAGACCTACGAGCAGTACTTC. Its translation: CASSPTSGTQTYEQYF.

The chain combines TRBV25-1 with TRBJ1-1; D may be TRBD1 (5 bases). The CDR3 consists of 14 residues. Trimming stripped 0 bases from V and 4 bases from J, with 9 bases between. The V gene's germline CDR1 is MGHDK and CDR2 SYGVNS. The CDR3 coding sequence is TGTGCCAGCAGTGAATACGGGGGAACCACTGAAGCTTTCTTT. Encoded protein: CASSEYGGTTEAFF.

The V call is TRBV4-3, the J call TRBJ2-3, with TRBD2 matching over 7 bases. The junction had 7 bases not matched to a gene; V was cut back by 0 bases and J by 4 bases. The germline V gene has CDR1 LGHNA and CDR2 YSLEER. The CDR3 loop spans 16 amino acids. In DNA form, the CDR3 reads TGCGCCAGCAGCCAAGATAAGCGGGGTCTAGCAGATACGCAGTATTTT. It specifies CASSQDKRGLADTQYF.

There are a few counts of this clone. The chain employs TRBV4-1 and TRBJ1-1; D is unclear. Trimming took 1 base from V and 0 from J, leaving 15 bases between them. In germline, CDR1 is MGHRA, CDR2 YSYEKL. CDR3 length equals 17 residues. The CDR3 DNA reads as TGCGCCAGCAGCCAAGGTCGTGTAGGGCGGGTGAACACTGAAGCTTTCTTT. This codes for CASSQGRVGRVNTEAFF.

The V call is TRBV30, the J call TRBJ1-5; a possible D gene is TRBD1 (5 bases). Looked up from germline, CDR1 is GTSNPN and CDR2 is SVGIG (reference sequence). This CDR3 spans 15 amino acids. V lost 0 bases and J lost 5, with 14 bases in between. The CDR3 is CAWSVGGRGDQPQHF. CDR3 nucleotides: TGTGCCTGGAGTGTAGGAGGGAGAGGGGATCAGCCCCAGCATTTT.

This chain connects TRBV28 to TRBJ2-7; TRBD2 agrees at 11 bases. V shed 6 bases, J shed 4 bases, and the junction held 8 bases outside the gene matches. The CDR3 runs 15 residues. Germline V gene sequence: CDR1 MDHEN, CDR2 SYDVKM. The CDR3 nucleotides are TGTGCCAGCAGACCGGGACTAGCGGTCCGATACGAGCAGTACTTC. It translates to CASRPGLAVRYEQYF. Complete variable domain (other parts from reference TRBV28 and TRBJ2-7): DVKVTQSSRYLVKRTGEKVFLECVQDMDHENMFWYRQDPGLGLRLIYFSYDVKMKEKGDIPEGYSVSREKKERFSLILESASTNQTSMYLCASRPGLAVRYEQYFGPGTRLTVT.

The CDR3 DNA reads TGCAGTGCTAGTACGGGTTACCCGAACACCGGGGAGCTGTTTTTT. Translating gives CSASTGYPNTGELFF. This chain uses TRBV20-1 with TRBJ2-2; D gene unclear. Germline V gene data show CDR1 as DFQATT and CDR2 as SNEGSKA (reference sequence). V was pared by 3 bases and J by 0 bases, with 11 bases between. CDR3 length equals 15 residues.

DNA of the CDR3: TGTGCCAGCAGCTTAGGTGGGACACATAGCTCCTACGAGCAGTACTTC. It encodes CASSLGGTHSSYEQYF. The chain recombines TRBV7-9 with TRBJ2-7; D is possibly TRBD1 (6 bases). The CDR3 loop spans 16 amino acids. CDR1 and CDR2 (germline): SEHNR, FQNEAQ (reference sequence). V lost 1 base and J 0 bases, leaving 13 bases between the germline ends.

This clone was detected many times. This chain links TRBV11-2 with TRBJ1-2; D is perhaps TRBD1 (5 bases). The CDR3 covers 13 residues. Germline assignment: CDR1 SGHAT and CDR2 FQNNGV. V lost 3 bases and J 4 bases, leaving 9 bases between the germline ends. The CDR3 DNA reads as TGTGCCAGCAGCTTCAGGGACTTCTATGGCTACACCTTC. Its translation is CASSFRDFYGYTF.

The gene calls are TRBV30 and TRBJ2-7; 7 nucleotides align to TRBD2. The ends lost 1 base at V and 1 base at J; junction bases unmatched: 13. Germline CDR1 reads GTSNPN; CDR2 reads SVGIG (reference sequence). The CDR3 covers 17 residues. As DNA, the CDR3 is TGTGCCTGGAGTGGCAGACGTGGGGGGGTATGGTCCTACGAGCAGTACTTC. Its translation: CAWSGRRGGVWSYEQYF.

The chain is built from TRBV11-2 and TRBJ1-1; 8 bases line up with TRBD1. Per the germline V gene, CDR1 is SGHAT and CDR2 is FQNNGV. V shed 2 bases, J shed 3 bases, and the junction held 5 bases outside the gene matches. CDR3 size: 15 residues. The DNA of the CDR3 is TGTGCCAGCAGCTTAATCAGGGGGCGGGACACTGAAGCTTTCTTT. This gives the protein CASSLIRGRDTEAFF.

The rearrangement joins TRBV19 to TRBJ1-5; TRBD1 matches 9 bases. The CDR3 spans 14 residues. The ends lost 2 bases at V and 5 bases at J; junction bases unmatched: 1. The germline V gene has CDR1 LNHDA and CDR2 SQIVND (reference sequence). The CDR3 loop is CASSIRQGDQPQHF. The CDR3 coding sequence is TGTGCCAGTAGTATACGACAGGGGGATCAGCCCCAGCATTTT.

The V gene is TRBV5-6, the J gene TRBJ2-7; TRBD2 matches at 8 bases. Germline V gene lookup returns CDR1 SGHDT and CDR2 YYEEEE. Trimming at V came to 3 bases and at J to 3 bases, leaving 11 bases not matched to a gene. The CDR3 is made up of 16 amino acids. The CDR3: CASSSRLAGLSYEQYF. The CDR3 DNA reads TGTGCCAGCAGCTCTAGATTAGCGGGACTAAGCTACGAGCAGTACTTC.

The genes are TRBV2 and TRBJ2-3, with 13 bases identical to TRBD2. This CDR3 spans 16 amino acids. Germline V CDR1 and CDR2: SNHLY, FYNNEI. V was pared by 5 bases and J by 5 bases, with 7 bases of the junction left unmatched. The CDR3 here is CASSQLAGGPVDTQYF. The CDR3 DNA reads as TGTGCCAGCAGTCAACTAGCGGGGGGGCCAGTAGATACGCAGTATTTT.

The chain joins TRBV6-5 to TRBJ1-2; D is unclear. This CDR3 is built from 15 residues. V was trimmed by 6 bases and J by 7 bases, leaving 21 bases between them. Looked up from germline, CDR1 is MNHEY and CDR2 is SVGAGI. CDR3 loop: CASSAMLGSKGGYTF. The CDR3 DNA sequence: TGTGCCAGCAGCGCTATGCTGGGGAGTAAAGGTGGCTACACCTTC.

The chain couples TRBV18 to TRBJ2-5; TRBD2 aligns across 7 bases. Germline V CDR1 and CDR2: KGHSH, LQKENI. The CDR3 has 16 amino acids. The junction had 7 bases not matched to a gene; V was cut back by 2 bases and J by 1 base. CDR3 in amino acids: CASSPRGGASQETQYF. The CDR3 DNA reads TGTGCCAGCTCACCAAGGGGAGGGGCCTCCCAAGAGACCCAGTACTTC.

Of note for this clone: At one end, the junction sequence differs from germline, possibly due to a read error. The chain has TRBV6-5 and TRBJ2-7; weak D call: TRBD1 (5 bases). Per germline, CDR1 MNHEY and CDR2 SVGAGI. This CDR3 contains 14 residues. The CDR3 nucleotides are TGTGCCAGCAGTTACTCGCATGGCAGGGCGGAAAGTATCTTC. This encodes CASSYSHGRAESIF.

This sequence joins TRBV10-3 and TRBJ1-2; TRBD1 agrees at 7 bases. Germline CDR1 reads ENHRY; CDR2 reads SYGVKD. The CDR3 covers 14 residues. V was clipped by 3 bases and J by 8 bases; unmatched bases: 9. CDR3 DNA sequence: TGTGCCATCAGTGAAATCGAGGGGGCAAAAGGCTACACCTTC. Translating gives CAISEIEGAKGYTF.

The chain has TRBV6-5 and TRBJ1-2, with a tentative D call TRBD1 (6 bases). The V gene's germline CDR1 is MNHEY and CDR2 SVGAGI. The CDR3 totals 12 residues. V lost 6 bases, J lost 4 bases, and 9 bases lay in between. The DNA of the CDR3 is TGTGCCAGCAGACAGGGTGCCTATGGCTACACCTTC. Translation: CASRQGAYGYTF.

The DNA for the CDR3 is TGTGCCAGTAGGACACAGGGCTACTATGGCTACACCTTC. Its protein product is CASRTQGYYGYTF. The J gene is TRBJ1-2, the V gene TRBV19; tentative D call: TRBD1 (6 bases). Trimming pared 6 bases from V and 3 bases from J, leaving 11 bases between. Looked up from germline, CDR1 is LNHDA and CDR2 is SQIVND (reference sequence). The CDR3 is made up of 13 amino acids.

V and J are TRBV6-5 and TRBJ2-3; possible D gene TRBD2, 6 bases. Germline V gives CDR1 MNHEY, CDR2 SVGAGI. The CDR3 is made up of 16 amino acids. Trimming shortened V by 2 bases and J by 2 bases, and 14 bases separated the two germline ends. The CDR3 spells CASSYGSSGLTDTQYF. The CDR3 DNA follows: TGTGCCAGCAGTTACGGGTCAAGCGGGCTCACAGATACGCAGTATTTT.

The chain combines TRBV6-5 with TRBJ2-4; TRBD1 is a possible D gene (5 bases). Germline values: CDR1 MNHEY, CDR2 SVGAGI. The CDR3 is made up of 12 amino acids. V shed 5 bases and J shed 8 bases, with 10 bases lying between them. CDR3 loop: CASSRDRDIQYF. The CDR3 DNA follows: TGTGCCAGCAGTCGAGACAGAGACATTCAGTACTTC.

The rearrangement uses TRBV7-2 and TRBJ2-2; D perhaps matches TRBD2 (6 bases). The CDR3 runs 16 residues. Germline V gives CDR1 SGHTA, CDR2 FQGNSA. With 2 bases removed from V and 3 bases from J, the gap between germline ends came to 13 bases. The CDR3 DNA is TGTGCCAGCAGCTTACGGTGGAGGGCCGACACCGGGGAGCTGTTTTTT. Protein product: CASSLRWRADTGELFF. Full variable domain (rest looked up from reference TRBV7-2 and TRBJ2-2): GAGVSQSPSNKVTEKGKDVELRCDPISGHTALYWYRQSLGQGLEFLIYFQGNSAPDKSGLPSDRFSAERTGGSVSTLTIQRTQQEDSAVYLCASSLRWRADTGELFFGEGSRLTVL.

The chain is built from TRBV19 and TRBJ2-7, with a weak D call TRBD1 (6 bases). The CDR3 spans 15 residues. Germline loops: CDR1 LNHDA, CDR2 SQIVND (reference sequence). V lost 6 bases, J lost 0 bases, and 15 bases lay in between. The DNA for the CDR3 is TGTGCCAGTAGAACTACGGGACACATCTCCTACGAGCAGTACTTC. Translating gives CASRTTGHISYEQYF.